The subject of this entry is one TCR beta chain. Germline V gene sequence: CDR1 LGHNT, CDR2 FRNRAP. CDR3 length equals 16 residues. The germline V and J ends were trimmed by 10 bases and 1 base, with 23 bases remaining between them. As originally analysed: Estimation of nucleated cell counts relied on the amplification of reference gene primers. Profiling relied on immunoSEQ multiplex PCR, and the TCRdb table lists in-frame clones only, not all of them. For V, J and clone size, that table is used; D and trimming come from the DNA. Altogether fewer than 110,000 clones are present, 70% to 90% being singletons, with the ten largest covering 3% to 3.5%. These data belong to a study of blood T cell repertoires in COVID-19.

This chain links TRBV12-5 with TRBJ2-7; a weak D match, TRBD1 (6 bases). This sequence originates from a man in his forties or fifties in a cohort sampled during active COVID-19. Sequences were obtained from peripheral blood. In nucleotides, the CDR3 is TGTGCTACGGGTGGTATGGACAGCTCTGAATCCTACGAGCAGTACGTC. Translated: CATGGMDSSESYEQYV.